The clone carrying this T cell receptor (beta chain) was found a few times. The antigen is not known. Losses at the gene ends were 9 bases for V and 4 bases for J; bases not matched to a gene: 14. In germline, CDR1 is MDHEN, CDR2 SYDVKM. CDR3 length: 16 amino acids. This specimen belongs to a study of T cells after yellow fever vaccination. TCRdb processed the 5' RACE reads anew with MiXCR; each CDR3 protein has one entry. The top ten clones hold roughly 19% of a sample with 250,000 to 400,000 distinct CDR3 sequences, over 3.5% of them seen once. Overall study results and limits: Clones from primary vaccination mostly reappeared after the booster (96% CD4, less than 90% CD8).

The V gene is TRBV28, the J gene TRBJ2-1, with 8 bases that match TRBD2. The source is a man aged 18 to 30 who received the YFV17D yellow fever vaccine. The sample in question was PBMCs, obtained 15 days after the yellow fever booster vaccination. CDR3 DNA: TGTGCCAGTACCGGGACTAGGAGTGCCCTATACAATGAGCAGTTCTTC. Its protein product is CASTGTRSALYNEQFF.